Each of the 9 T cell receptor beta chains below was sequenced from the same sample in a study of ipilimumab plus nivolumab after autologous stem cell transplantation. Clones were sequenced by immunoSEQ multiplex PCR, and TCRdb holds only the in-frame ones, with some missing. The repertoire holds about 20,000 clones, with approximately 73% as singletons. Specimen: PBMCs, collected in a trial of ipilimumab plus nivolumab as post-transplant consolidation. Receptor source: a male donor with diffuse large B-cell lymphoma.

This rearrangement joins TRBV11-3 to TRBJ1-5; D remains unclear. CDR3 length: 13 amino acids. The V end was cut by 2 bases, the J end by 4 bases, with 6 bases between. Germline V gives CDR1 SGHNT, CDR2 YENEEA. The CDR3 is CASSLTQNQPQHF. CDR3 coding DNA: TGTGCCAGCAGCTTAACCCAAAATCAGCCCCAGCATTTT. Full variable domain (missing parts from reference TRBV11-3 and TRBJ1-5): EAGVVQSPRYKIIEKKQPVAFWCNPISGHNTLYWYLQNLGQGPELLIRYENEEAVDDSQLPKDRFSAERLKGVDSTLKIQPAELGDSAVYLCASSLTQNQPQHFGDGTRLSIL.

In nucleotides, the CDR3 is TGTGCCACCAGCAGAGATCAGACAGACTATGGCTACACCTTC. This translates into CATSRDQTDYGYTF. This sequence joins TRBV15 and TRBJ1-2; possible D gene TRBD1, 5 bases. V lost 0 bases to trimming and J lost 3 bases, with 8 bases between them. This CDR3 has 14 residues. Germline V gives CDR1 LNHNV, CDR2 YYDKDF (reference sequence).

This clone was detected once. The chain carries TRBV7-2 and TRBJ1-1; D gene unclear. The CDR3 runs to 11 residues. CDR1 is SGHTA, CDR2 FQGNSA, per germline. Deletions cut 3 bases from V and 1 base from J, with 0 bases between. The chain's CDR3 is CASSLNTEAFF. The CDR3 coding sequence is TGTGCCAGCAGCTTGAACACTGAAGCTTTCTTT.

This clone has a handful of counts. The chain employs TRBV4-1 and TRBJ1-1; no definite D call. The CDR3 contains 17 residues. The V and J ends lost 4 bases and 5 bases respectively, with 23 bases between them. Germline V CDR1 and CDR2: MGHRA, YSYEKL. In DNA form, the CDR3 reads TGCGCCAGCAGCCTCAAGGTCTCAGGCTATGGCCGGACTGAAGCTTTCTTT. This sequence encodes CASSLKVSGYGRTEAFF.

The gene calls are TRBV7-9 and TRBJ2-5; the D gene is possibly TRBD2 (5 bases). The germline V and J ends were trimmed by 1 base and 7 bases, with 13 bases remaining between them. The CDR3 is 14 residues long. CDR1 and CDR2 (germline): SEHNR, FQNEAQ (reference sequence). The CDR3 DNA sequence: TGTGCCAGCAGCTTAGAGGGAGAAGTGGGGACCCAGTACTTC. It codes for CASSLEGEVGTQYF.

This sequence joins TRBV5-1 and TRBJ2-6, with unresolved D. CDR1 SGHRS and CDR2 YFSETQ come from the germline V gene. There are 16 residues in the CDR3. V was cut by 0 bases and J by 1 base, with 8 bases left in between. Here the CDR3 reads CASSLEVMSGANVLTF. CDR3 sequence (DNA): TGCGCCAGCAGCTTGGAGGTGATGTCTGGGGCCAACGTCCTGACTTTC.

The chain links TRBV5-4 to TRBJ2-1; unclear D gene. The CDR3 runs to 15 residues. Per the germline V gene, CDR1 is SGHNT and CDR2 is YYREEE (reference sequence). V dropped 4 bases and J dropped 2 bases, with 13 bases sitting between them. DNA of the CDR3: TGTGCCAGCAGCCCAGGATTCGGCCCCTACAATGAGCAGTTCTTC. It codes for CASSPGFGPYNEQFF.

The CDR3, as DNA: TGTGCCAGCAGCTCGGATCAGGTGAACATTCAGTACTTC. It encodes CASSSDQVNIQYF. The chain uses TRBV5-8 and TRBJ2-4; D is ambiguous. The length of the CDR3 is 13 residues. CDR1 and CDR2 from the germline V gene are SGHTS and YDEGEE. Between the trimmed V and J ends, which lost 3 bases and 7 bases, there was a span of 11 bases.

Ten or more counts support this clone. The chain carries TRBV14 and TRBJ2-7, with TRBD1 identical over 12 bases. Trimming at V came to 4 bases and at J to 6 bases, leaving 1 base not matched to a gene. The CDR3 loop spans 13 amino acids. CDR1 is SGHDN, CDR2 FVKESK, per germline. CDR3 residues: CASSPGQGAEQYF. The CDR3 DNA reads as TGTGCCAGCAGCCCGGGACAGGGGGCCGAGCAGTACTTC.